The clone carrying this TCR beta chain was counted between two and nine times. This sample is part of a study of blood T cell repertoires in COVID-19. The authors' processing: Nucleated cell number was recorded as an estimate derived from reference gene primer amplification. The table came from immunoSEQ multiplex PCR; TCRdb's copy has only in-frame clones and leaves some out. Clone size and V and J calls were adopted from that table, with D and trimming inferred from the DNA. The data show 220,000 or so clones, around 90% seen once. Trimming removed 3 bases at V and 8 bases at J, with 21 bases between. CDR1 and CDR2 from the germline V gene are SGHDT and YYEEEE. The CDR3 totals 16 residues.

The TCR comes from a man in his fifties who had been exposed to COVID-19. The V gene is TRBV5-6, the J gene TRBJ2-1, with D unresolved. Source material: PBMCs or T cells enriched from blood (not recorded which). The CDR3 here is CASSSYTYYPWDEQFF. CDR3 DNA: TGTGCCAGCAGCTCATATACTTACTACCCTTGGGATGAGCAGTTCTTC. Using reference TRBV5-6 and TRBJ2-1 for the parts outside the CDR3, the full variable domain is DAGVTQSPTHLIKTRGQQVTLRCSPKSGHDTVSWYQQALGQGPQFIFQYYEEEERQRGNFPDRFSGHQFPNYSSELNVNALLLGDSALYLCASSSYTYYPWDEQFFGPGTRLTVL.